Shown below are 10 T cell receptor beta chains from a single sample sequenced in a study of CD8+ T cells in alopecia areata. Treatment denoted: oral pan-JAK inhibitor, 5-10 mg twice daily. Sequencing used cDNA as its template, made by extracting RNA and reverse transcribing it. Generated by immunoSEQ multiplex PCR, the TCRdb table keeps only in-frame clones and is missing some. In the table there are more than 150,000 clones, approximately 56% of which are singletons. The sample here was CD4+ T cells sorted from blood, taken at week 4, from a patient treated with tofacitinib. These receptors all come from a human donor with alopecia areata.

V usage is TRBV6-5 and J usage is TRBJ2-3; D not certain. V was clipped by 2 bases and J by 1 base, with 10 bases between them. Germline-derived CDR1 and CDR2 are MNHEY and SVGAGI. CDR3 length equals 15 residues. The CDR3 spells CASSYVRVGTDTQYF. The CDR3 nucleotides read TGTGCCAGCAGTTACGTCCGGGTTGGCACAGATACGCAGTATTTT.

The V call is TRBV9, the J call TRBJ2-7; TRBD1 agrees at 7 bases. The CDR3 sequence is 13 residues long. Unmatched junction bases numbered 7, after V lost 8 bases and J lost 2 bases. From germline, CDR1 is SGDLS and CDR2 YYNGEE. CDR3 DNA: TGTGCCAGTAACACAGGGGATACCTACGAGCAGTACTTC. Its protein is CASNTGDTYEQYF.

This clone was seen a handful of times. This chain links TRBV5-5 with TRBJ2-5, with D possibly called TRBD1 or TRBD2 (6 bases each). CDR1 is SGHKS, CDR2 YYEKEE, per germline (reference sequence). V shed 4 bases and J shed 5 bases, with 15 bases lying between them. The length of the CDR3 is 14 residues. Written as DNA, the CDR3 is TGTGCCAGCAGCGTGATGGGGGGCCTGGAGACCCAGTACTTC. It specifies CASSVMGGLETQYF.

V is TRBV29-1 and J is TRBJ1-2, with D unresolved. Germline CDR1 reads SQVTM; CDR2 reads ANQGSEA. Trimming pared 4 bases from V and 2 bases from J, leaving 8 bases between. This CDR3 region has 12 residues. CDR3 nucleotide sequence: TGCAGCGTTGGGGTACCAAACTATGGCTACACCTTC. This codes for CSVGVPNYGYTF.

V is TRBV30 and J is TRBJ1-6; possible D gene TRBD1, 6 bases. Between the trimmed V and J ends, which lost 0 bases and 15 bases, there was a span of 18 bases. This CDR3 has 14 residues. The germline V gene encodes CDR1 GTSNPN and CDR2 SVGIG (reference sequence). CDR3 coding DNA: TGTGCCTGGAGTGTACCCGAACAGGGCCCGCTCCTCCACTTT. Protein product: CAWSVPEQGPLLHF.

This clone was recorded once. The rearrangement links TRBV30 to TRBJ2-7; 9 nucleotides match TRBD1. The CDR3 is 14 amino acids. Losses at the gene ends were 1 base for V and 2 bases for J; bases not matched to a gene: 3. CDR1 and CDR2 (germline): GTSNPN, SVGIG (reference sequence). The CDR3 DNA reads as TGTGCCTGGAGTGGGGGGACAGGGCCCTACGAGCAGTACTTC. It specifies CAWSGGTGPYEQYF.

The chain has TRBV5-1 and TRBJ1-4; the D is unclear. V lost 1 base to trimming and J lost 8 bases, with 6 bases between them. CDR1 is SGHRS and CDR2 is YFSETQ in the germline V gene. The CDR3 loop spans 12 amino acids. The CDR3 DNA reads TGCGCCAGCAGCTTGAAAGGCGAAAAACTGTTTTTT. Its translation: CASSLKGEKLFF.

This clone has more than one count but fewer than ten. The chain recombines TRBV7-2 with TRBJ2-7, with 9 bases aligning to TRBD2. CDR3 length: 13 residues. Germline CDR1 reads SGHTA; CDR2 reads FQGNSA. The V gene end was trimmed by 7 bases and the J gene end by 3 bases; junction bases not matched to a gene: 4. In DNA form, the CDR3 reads TGTGCCAGCACCGGGACTAGCCACTACGAGCAGTACTTC. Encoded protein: CASTGTSHYEQYF. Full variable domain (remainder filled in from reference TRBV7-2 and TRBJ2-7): GAGVSQSPSNKVTEKGKDVELRCDPISGHTALYWYRQSLGQGLEFLIYFQGNSAPDKSGLPSDRFSAERTGGSVSTLTIQRTQQEDSAVYLCASTGTSHYEQYFGPGTRLTVT.

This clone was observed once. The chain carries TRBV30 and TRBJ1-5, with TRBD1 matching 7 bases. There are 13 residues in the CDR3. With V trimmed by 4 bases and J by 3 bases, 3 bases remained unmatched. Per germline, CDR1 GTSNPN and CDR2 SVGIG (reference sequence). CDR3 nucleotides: TGTGCCTGGAAGACAGGGCCCAATCAGCCCCAGCATTTT. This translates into CAWKTGPNQPQHF.

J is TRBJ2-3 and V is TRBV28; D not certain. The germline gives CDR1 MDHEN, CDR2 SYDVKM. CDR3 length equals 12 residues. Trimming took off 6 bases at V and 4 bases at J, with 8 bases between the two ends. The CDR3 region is CASRSGPDTQYF. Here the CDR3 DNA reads TGTGCCAGCAGATCAGGTCCAGATACGCAGTATTTT.